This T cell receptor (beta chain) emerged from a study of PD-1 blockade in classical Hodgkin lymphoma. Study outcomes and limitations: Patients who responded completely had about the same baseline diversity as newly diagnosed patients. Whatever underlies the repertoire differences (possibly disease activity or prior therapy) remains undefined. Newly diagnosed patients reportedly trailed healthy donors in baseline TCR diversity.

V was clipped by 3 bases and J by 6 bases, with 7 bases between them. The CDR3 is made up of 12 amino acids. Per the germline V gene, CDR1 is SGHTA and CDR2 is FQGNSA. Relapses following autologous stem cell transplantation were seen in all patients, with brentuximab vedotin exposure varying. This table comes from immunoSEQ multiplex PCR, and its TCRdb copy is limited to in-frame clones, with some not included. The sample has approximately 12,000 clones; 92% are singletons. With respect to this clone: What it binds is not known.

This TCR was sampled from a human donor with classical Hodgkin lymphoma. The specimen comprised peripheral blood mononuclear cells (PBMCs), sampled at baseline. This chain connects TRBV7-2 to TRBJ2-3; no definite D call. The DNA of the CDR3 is TGTGCCAGCAGCTTTCCCAGGGATACGCAGTATTTT. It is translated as CASSFPRDTQYF.